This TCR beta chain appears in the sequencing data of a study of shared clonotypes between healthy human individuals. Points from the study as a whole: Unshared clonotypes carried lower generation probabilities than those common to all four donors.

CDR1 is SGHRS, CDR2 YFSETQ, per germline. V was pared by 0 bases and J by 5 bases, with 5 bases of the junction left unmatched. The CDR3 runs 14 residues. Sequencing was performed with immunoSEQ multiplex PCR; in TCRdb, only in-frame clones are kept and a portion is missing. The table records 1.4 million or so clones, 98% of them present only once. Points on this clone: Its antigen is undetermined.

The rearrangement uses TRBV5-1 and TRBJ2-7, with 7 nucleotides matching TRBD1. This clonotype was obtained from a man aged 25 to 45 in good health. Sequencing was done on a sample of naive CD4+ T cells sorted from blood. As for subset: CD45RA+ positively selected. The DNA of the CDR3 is TGCGCCAGCAGCTTGGCCGGGACAGTTAACGAGCAGTACTTC. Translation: CASSLAGTVNEQYF.